This TCR beta chain emerged from a study of blood T cell repertoires in COVID-19. Study at large: In each case, the material was cDNA or gDNA derived from T cells, B-cell-depleted T cells, or PBMCs.

CDR1 and CDR2 (germline): LGHDT, YNNKEL (reference sequence). V dropped 0 bases and J dropped 5 bases, with 7 bases sitting between them. This CDR3 spans 14 amino acids. The data were produced by immunoSEQ multiplex PCR, yet TCRdb's version contains in-frame clones alone and is incomplete. In the table there are about 84,000 clones, 83% of which are singletons. This chain uses TRBV3-1 (or the pseudogene TRBV3-2) with TRBJ2-2; no clear D gene. The receptor was derived from an elderly woman with acute or convalescent COVID-19. Sequenced material: peripheral blood. CDR3 bases: TGTGCCAGCAGCCAAGATCGTGTGACCGGGGAGCTGTTTTTT. Residues: CASSQDRVTGELFF.